Following are 30 T cell receptor beta chains from one sample sequenced in a study of response to subunit inactivated influenza vaccine. TCRdb processed the RT-PCR reads anew with MiXCR; each CDR3 protein has one entry. This table holds under 850,000 distinct CDR3 sequences, less than 20% found once. The sequencing here drew on PBMCs from blood, taken around 5 days after vaccination. Every receptor here comes from a man aged 45-65 years who received an inactivated influenza vaccine.

This clonotype was found many times. The rearrangement links TRBV29-1 to TRBJ2-7; no clear D gene. This CDR3 region has 13 residues. V was clipped by 6 bases and J by 4 bases, with 16 bases between them. In germline, CDR1 is SQVTM, CDR2 ANQGSEA. CDR3 sequence: CSVRAADRYEQYF. CDR3 bases: TGCAGCGTCCGGGCCGCGGATCGATACGAGCAGTACTTC.

The gene calls are TRBV24-1 and TRBJ2-1, with 8 bases aligning to TRBD2. The CDR3 is 16 amino acids. Trimming at V came to 6 bases and at J to 2 bases, leaving 8 bases not matched to a gene. The germline CDR1 and CDR2 sequences are KGHDR and SFDVKD. The CDR3 nucleotides read TGTGCCACCAGTACTCCTGGCGGGGGGCCCTACAATGAGCAGTTCTTC. Encoded protein: CATSTPGGGPYNEQFF.

This clonotype turned up a few times. In nucleotides, the CDR3 is TGCGCCAGCAGCTTTCCGGGACAGGGAACCTACAATGAGCAGTTCTTC. Translated, it gives CASSFPGQGTYNEQFF. The chain recombines TRBV5-1 with TRBJ2-1; TRBD1 agrees at 9 bases. The germline gives CDR1 SGHRS, CDR2 YFSETQ. The CDR3 sequence is 16 residues long. The junction had 5 bases not matched to a gene; V was cut back by 2 bases and J by 2 bases. The full variable domain, its missing parts supplied by reference TRBV5-1 and TRBJ2-1, is KAGVTQTPRYLIKTRGQQVTLSCSPISGHRSVSWYQQTPGQGLQFLFEYFSETQRNKGNFPGRFSGRQFSNSRSEMNVSTLELGDSALYLCASSFPGQGTYNEQFFGPGTRLTVL.

This clonotype has a handful of counts. The gene calls are TRBV20-1 and TRBJ2-3, with 13 bases lining up with TRBD2. V trimming: 7 bases; J trimming: 0 bases; junction bases outside the gene matches: 13. CDR1 is DFQATT and CDR2 is SNEGSKA in the germline V gene (reference sequence). This CDR3 contains 18 residues. CDR3 sequence (DNA): TGCAGTGGTCGGCCCGGGACTAGCGGGATGTCTAGCACAGATACGCAGTATTTT. Translating it yields CSGRPGTSGMSSTDTQYF.

The chain has TRBV12-3 or TRBV12-4 and TRBJ2-2, with no clear D. The CDR3 length is 13 residues. Trimming removed 2 bases at V and 7 bases at J, with 8 bases between. Here the CDR3 DNA reads TGTGCCAGCAGTTTAAGTAGAAGCGGGGAGCTGTTTTTT. It specifies CASSLSRSGELFF.

This clonotype was picked up many times. The rearrangement uses TRBV10-1 and TRBJ2-7, with TRBD2 as a possible D gene (6 bases). The CDR3 extends over 15 amino acids. The ends were cut back, 3 bases at V and 1 base at J, with 13 bases in the middle. CDR1 is WNHNN, CDR2 SYGVQD, per germline (reference sequence). CDR3 residues: CASSEVLAGSYEQYF. The CDR3 coding sequence is TGCGCCAGCAGTGAAGTCCTTGCGGGGTCCTACGAGCAGTACTTC.

This chain joins TRBV9 and TRBJ1-4; a possible D gene is TRBD1 (5 bases). Trimming took 4 bases from V and 14 from J, leaving 21 bases between them. There are 14 residues in the CDR3. CDR1 and CDR2 (germline): SGDLS, YYNGEE. CDR3 coding DNA: TGTGCCAGCAGCCTTGACCCCCGGGGCCCGGATCTGTTTTTT. This encodes CASSLDPRGPDLFF.

This clonotype was recorded many times. V gene TRBV6-5 combines with J gene TRBJ2-3; D not certain. Trimming pared 0 bases from V and 2 bases from J, leaving 6 bases between. Germline values: CDR1 MNHEY, CDR2 SVGAGI. The CDR3 is 14 amino acids. The CDR3 sequence: CASSYSASTDTQYF. The CDR3, as DNA: TGTGCCAGCAGTTACTCGGCATCCACAGATACGCAGTATTTT.

This clonotype has just a few counts. The CDR3 sequence is CASSVEGLAGRRNTQYF. For the CDR3, the DNA is TGTGCCAGCAGCGTAGAGGGGCTAGCGGGGAGAAGGAATACGCAGTATTTT. The J gene is TRBJ2-3, the V gene TRBV9; 9 bases line up with TRBD2. Germline-derived CDR1 and CDR2 are SGDLS and YYNGEE. J was trimmed by 7 bases and V by 0 bases; bases with no gene match: 12. The CDR3 contains 17 residues.

This chain uses TRBV20-1 with TRBJ2-7; D is perhaps TRBD2 (6 bases). The V end was cut by 7 bases, the J end by 0 bases, with 13 bases between. CDR1 is DFQATT and CDR2 is SNEGSKA in the germline V gene (reference sequence). The CDR3 consists of 13 residues. The CDR3 DNA is TGCAGTGTTCCTAGCGCCGGCTCCTACGAGCAGTACTTC. Translating gives CSVPSAGSYEQYF.

The chain combines TRBV20-1 with TRBJ2-2; 7 bases map to TRBD2. CDR3 length equals 17 residues. Germline CDR1 reads DFQATT; CDR2 reads SNEGSKA (reference sequence). Germline trimming cut 4 bases from V and 0 bases from J; bases unmatched to any gene: 11. The chain's CDR3 is CSANNPGLRSNTGELFF. DNA for the CDR3: TGCAGTGCTAATAATCCGGGACTACGTTCGAACACCGGGGAGCTGTTTTTT.

This clonotype occurred a few times. This chain joins TRBV4-2 and TRBJ2-1; 11 nucleotides align to TRBD2. V shed 0 bases, J shed 2 bases, and the junction held 6 bases outside the gene matches. This CDR3 spans 18 amino acids. The germline V gene encodes CDR1 LGHNA and CDR2 YNFKEQ. For the CDR3, the DNA is TGTGCCAGCAGCCAAGAAGCTAGCGGGAGGAACGCCTACAATGAGCAGTTCTTC. Encoded protein: CASSQEASGRNAYNEQFF.

In DNA form, the CDR3 reads TGTGCCAGCAGTTACTCGGGCAGGGGTCACTATGGCTACACCTTC. Residues: CASSYSGRGHYGYTF. This chain links TRBV6-5 with TRBJ1-2, with D tentatively TRBD1 (6 bases). The CDR3 runs to 15 residues. Per the germline V gene, CDR1 is MNHEY and CDR2 is SVGAGI. V lost 0 bases to trimming and J lost 3 bases, with 11 bases between them.

This clonotype occurred a few times. The CDR3 sequence: CASSWQDRDNEQFF. DNA for the CDR3: TGTGCCAGCAGTTGGCAGGACAGGGACAATGAGCAGTTCTTC. This chain uses TRBV12-3 or TRBV12-4 with TRBJ2-1, with 8 bases lining up with TRBD1. J was trimmed by 5 bases and V by 4 bases; bases with no gene match: 4. CDR3 length equals 14 residues.

The table lists this clonotype with a few counts. The gene calls are TRBV6-2 or TRBV6-3 and TRBJ2-2; 11 nucleotides agree with TRBD2. This CDR3 is 16 amino acids long. V was clipped by 0 bases and J by 6 bases; unmatched bases: 3. Per germline, CDR1 MNHEY and CDR2 SVGEGT. CDR3 protein: CASSYSSGRAAGELFF. CDR3 DNA sequence: TGTGCCAGCAGTTACTCTAGCGGGAGGGCCGCCGGGGAGCTGTTTTTT.

This clonotype was seen more than once but under ten times. The rearrangement uses TRBV24-1 and TRBJ2-1, with D perhaps matching TRBD2 (5 bases). Germline V lookup: CDR1 KGHDR, CDR2 SFDVKD. Trimming removed 3 bases from V and 7 bases from J, with 18 bases in between. This CDR3 has 16 amino acids. The CDR3 here is CATSDTGSVPINEQFF. The CDR3 DNA reads as TGTGCCACCAGTGATACGGGGAGCGTACCAATAAATGAGCAGTTCTTC.

This CDR3 reads CASSLGLRTGAYEQYF. The CDR3 nucleotides read TGTGCCAGCAGCTTAGGTCTCAGGACTGGCGCCTACGAGCAGTACTTC. The rearrangement links TRBV7-2 to TRBJ2-7, with a tentative D call TRBD2 (5 bases). CDR3 length: 16 amino acids. V lost 1 base and J 2 bases, leaving 15 bases between the germline ends. Germline assignment: CDR1 SGHTA and CDR2 FQGNSA.

The CDR3 nucleotides read TGCGCCAGCAGCTTACAGGGGTATCGGGAGACCCAGTACTTC. It encodes CASSLQGYRETQYF. The chain links TRBV5-1 to TRBJ2-5; 7 nucleotides align to TRBD1. The CDR3 is 14 residues long. V shed 2 bases, J shed 5 bases, and the junction held 6 bases outside the gene matches. The germline CDR1 and CDR2 sequences are SGHRS and YFSETQ.

This chain joins TRBV12-3 or TRBV12-4 and TRBJ1-2, with 7 nucleotides matching TRBD1. This CDR3 has 13 residues. J lost 8 bases, V lost 6 bases, and 9 bases had no gene match. The DNA of the CDR3 is TGTGCCAGCAGATCAGCGACAGGGTTAGGCTACACCTTC. As protein: CASRSATGLGYTF.

In its sample, this clonotype was seen a few times. V gene TRBV28 combines with J gene TRBJ2-7, with TRBD2 identical over 10 bases. This CDR3 is built from 15 residues. J gave up 1 base and V 5 bases, and 5 bases lay outside the gene matches. Germline V lookup: CDR1 MDHEN, CDR2 SYDVKM. The CDR3 is CASSELAGPSYEQYF. CDR3 nucleotide sequence: TGTGCCAGCAGTGAACTAGCGGGGCCTTCCTACGAGCAGTACTTC.

The V and J genes are TRBV6-2 or TRBV6-3 and TRBJ2-5; TRBD1 matches at 7 bases. The length of the CDR3 is 15 residues. The J segment lost 4 bases and the V segment lost 2 bases, leaving 7 bases of the junction unmatched. Germline V gene data show CDR1 as MNHEY and CDR2 as SVGEGT. CDR3 region: CASSYDRVVGETQYF. In nucleotides, the CDR3 is TGTGCCAGCAGTTACGACAGGGTGGTCGGAGAGACCCAGTACTTC.

Many counts were recorded for this clonotype. This sequence joins TRBV7-9 and TRBJ2-7; D may be TRBD1 (6 bases). This CDR3 is 14 amino acids long. The germline V gene has CDR1 SEHNR and CDR2 FQNEAQ (reference sequence). V lost 9 bases and J lost 0, with 15 bases in between. The CDR3 DNA is TGTGCCAGTGCCCCCCAGGGGAGCTCCTACGAGCAGTACTTC. Protein: CASAPQGSSYEQYF.

V is TRBV18 and J is TRBJ2-7; the match to TRBD1 covers 7 bases. Germline values: CDR1 KGHSH, CDR2 LQKENI. The CDR3 spans 16 residues. The V gene end was trimmed by 3 bases and the J gene end by 3 bases; junction bases not matched to a gene: 11. The CDR3 bases are TGTGCCAGCTCACCGACCGGGACAGCTCTGTACTACGAGCAGTACTTC. This sequence encodes CASSPTGTALYYEQYF.

This clonotype came up a few times. The chain has TRBV7-6 and TRBJ2-5; 7 bases are shared with TRBD1. Unmatched junction bases numbered 9, after V lost 5 bases and J lost 6 bases. CDR3 length equals 14 residues. Germline-derived CDR1 and CDR2 are SGHVS and FNYEAQ. CDR3 bases: TGTGCCAGCAGCCCCGGGACAGCGACTCAGACCCAGTACTTC. Protein: CASSPGTATQTQYF.

In this sample, this clonotype turned up many times. The chain joins TRBV12-3 or TRBV12-4 to TRBJ2-7, with a weak D call TRBD1 (5 bases). Trimming removed 5 bases from V and 3 bases from J, with 8 bases in between. CDR3 length equals 12 residues. The CDR3 loop is CASSDSLYEQYF. The CDR3 nucleotides are TGTGCCAGCAGTGACAGTCTCTACGAGCAGTACTTC.

The CDR3 sequence is CASSYGTLGGYTF. The DNA for the CDR3 is TGTGCCAGCAGCTACGGGACACTCGGGGGCTACACCTTC. J is TRBJ1-2 and V is TRBV6-5, with D possibly matching TRBD1 (6 bases). The V gene's germline CDR1 is MNHEY and CDR2 SVGAGI. The CDR3 runs 13 residues. Trimming removed 6 bases at V and 8 bases at J, with 16 bases between.

This clonotype occurred many times. The chain is built from TRBV11-2 and TRBJ2-1, with D perhaps matching TRBD2 (5 bases). This CDR3 has 18 residues. Germline V CDR1 and CDR2: SGHAT, FQNNGV. Deletions cut 1 base from V and 0 bases from J, with 16 bases between. CDR3 protein: CASSLGGGRTGSYNEQFF. The CDR3 DNA follows: TGTGCCAGCAGCTTAGGAGGCGGACGGACTGGCTCCTACAATGAGCAGTTCTTC.

V and J are TRBV6-2 or TRBV6-3 and TRBJ2-7; D is perhaps TRBD2 (5 bases). The CDR3 length is 12 residues. V shed 8 bases and J shed 3 bases, with 11 bases lying between them. Germline V gives CDR1 MNHEY, CDR2 SVGEGT. CDR3 loop: CASGLAFYEQYF. In DNA, the CDR3 is TGTGCCAGCGGCCTAGCTTTCTACGAGCAGTACTTC.

The table lists this clonotype with a few counts. This chain uses TRBV6-2 or TRBV6-3 with TRBJ2-7; D is undetermined. CDR3 size: 13 residues. In germline, CDR1 is MNHEY, CDR2 SVGEGT. The CDR3 bases are TGTGCATGTATGGACCCCCCGACCTACGAGCAGTACTTC. It translates to CACMDPPTYEQYF.

In its sample, this clonotype was seen many times. The chain uses TRBV12-3 or TRBV12-4 and TRBJ1-1; tentative D call: TRBD1 (6 bases). V lost 5 bases to trimming and J lost 0 bases, with 13 bases between them. The CDR3 loop spans 15 amino acids. CDR3 sequence: CASSKTTGMNTEAFF. Written as DNA, the CDR3 is TGTGCCAGCAGTAAAACGACAGGTATGAACACTGAAGCTTTCTTT.